This TCR beta chain was captured by sequencing in a study of blood T cell repertoires in COVID-19 (dated by TCRdb to 2018 to 2020). Notes on the research overall: Samples from collaborators originated in the United States, Italy and Spain and spanned both the acute and convalescent phases of COVID-19. The material from the prospective study consisted of cDNA or gDNA derived from T cells, B-cell-depleted T cells, or PBMCs. Deeply sampled blood TCRbeta repertoires from subjects exposed to, actively infected with, or recovered from COVID-19 were included in the dataset. The repertoires were made available in a free public database intended to serve as a resource for research on the immune response to SARS-CoV-2. Samples were obtained from the ongoing ImmuneRACE study (first 160 participants) and from some 1,300 subjects provided by 6 global collaborators. Sample metadata almost always included a de-identified subject ID, COVID-19 status, age in years and sex. Where available, HLA class I and class II types were obtained from metadata supplied by the sample provider rather than from assay-based typing.

One collaborating source in Seattle enrolled patients during active infection and followed them longitudinally through the course of disease. The collaborating institutions used their own protocols to collect whole blood in K2EDTA tubes. For TCRbeta analysis, collaborator samples were shipped as frozen whole blood, as isolated PBMCs, or as DNA extracted from either sample type. Germline trimming: 4 bases from V, 7 bases from J; junction bases outside gene matches: 11. The CDR3, cysteine through phenylalanine, is 16 amino acids long. The CDR3 DNA has 48 bases and is translated from base 1. The germline V gene yields SGDLS for CDR1 and YYNGEE for CDR2. TCRbeta CDR3 regions were amplified from genomic DNA using the immunoSEQ Assay, a bias-controlled multiplex PCR. As for how the authors treated the data: Nucleated cell counts per sample were estimated from amplification of reference gene primers within the assay. To quantify the absolute abundance of each unique TCRbeta CDR3 rearrangement, sequence reads were collapsed and filtered. Productive Simpson clonality was computed per sample as the square root of Simpson's diversity index over productive rearrangements. The source is immuneACCESS, and TCRdb retained only in-frame sequences with V and J called. Part of the clones is not carried over; for the studies checked, unresolved V genes explain less than half of this, and the remainder is unexplained. The DNA gave D and trimming, while V, J and clone size come from that table. Recorded for this sample are 300,000 to 350,000 clones; 80% to 95% of them occurred a single time. Clones ranked in the top ten supply 6% to 7% of the sample.

Concerning this clone: Its antigen is currently not known. Qualities for individual bases were not recorded, and no much larger clone is one base off.

Beyond this particular receptor, the publication reports: How much clinical and demographic metadata was included differed by source and by participant, and the metadata was provided uncurated.

Rearrangement joined TRBV9 to TRBJ2-1; 10 middle bases align to TRBD2. The sequence was collected from a woman aged 25 to 39 with COVID-19, enrolled during active disease. Sequencing input: peripheral blood. The DNA sequence reads TGTGCCAGCAGCCGAAGTAGCGGGAGGCTTGTGAATGAGCAGTTCTTC. This sequence encodes CASSRSSGRLVNEQFF. Here the CDR3 is joined to the reference TRBV9 and TRBJ2-1 genes, and the full variable domain is: DSGVTQTPKHLITATGQRVTLRCSPRSGDLSVYWYQQSLDQGLQFLIQYYNGEERAKGNILERFSAQQFPDLHSELNLSSLELGDSALYFCASSRSSGRLVNEQFFGPGTRLTVL.